Below are 3 T cell receptor beta chains sequenced from a single sample in a study of cytomegalovirus exposure and HLA in healthy donors. PCR used 60 Vbeta primers and 13 Jbeta primers. Assay: immunoSEQ multiplex PCR; the TCRdb copy retains only in-frame clones and omits some. The data hold roughly 120,000 clones, with almost 70% observed a single time. Source material: PBMCs. The origin of the receptors is a man aged 30 to 45 in good health and CMV-seropositive.

The chain combines TRBV6-6 with TRBJ1-5; D is undetermined. Germline lookup yields CDR1 MNHNY and CDR2 SVGAGI (reference sequence). V was cut by 6 bases and J by 4 bases, with 10 bases left in between. The CDR3 totals 13 residues. CDR3 DNA: TGTGCCAGCAGCCTACGGGAGAATCAGCCCCAGCATTTT. Translation gives CASSLRENQPQHF.

The chain is built from TRBV28 and TRBJ2-3, with TRBD1 identical over 8 bases. From germline, CDR1 is MDHEN and CDR2 SYDVKM. Trimming cost V 2 bases and J 3 bases; bases outside gene matches: 10. CDR3 length: 17 amino acids. The CDR3 DNA sequence: TGTGCCAGCAGTTTAGATATCGCAGGGGGCAAGACAGATACGCAGTATTTT. Residues: CASSLDIAGGKTDTQYF.

The chain combines TRBV6-1 with TRBJ1-5; TRBD1 is a possible D gene (6 bases). The germline V gene encodes CDR1 MNHNS and CDR2 SASEGT. The CDR3 extends over 17 amino acids. Trimming took 2 bases from V and 0 from J, leaving 14 bases between them. Here the CDR3 DNA reads TGTGCCAGCAGTGAAAGGGATGGGGACACTAGCAATCAGCCCCAGCATTTT. Protein sequence: CASSERDGDTSNQPQHF.